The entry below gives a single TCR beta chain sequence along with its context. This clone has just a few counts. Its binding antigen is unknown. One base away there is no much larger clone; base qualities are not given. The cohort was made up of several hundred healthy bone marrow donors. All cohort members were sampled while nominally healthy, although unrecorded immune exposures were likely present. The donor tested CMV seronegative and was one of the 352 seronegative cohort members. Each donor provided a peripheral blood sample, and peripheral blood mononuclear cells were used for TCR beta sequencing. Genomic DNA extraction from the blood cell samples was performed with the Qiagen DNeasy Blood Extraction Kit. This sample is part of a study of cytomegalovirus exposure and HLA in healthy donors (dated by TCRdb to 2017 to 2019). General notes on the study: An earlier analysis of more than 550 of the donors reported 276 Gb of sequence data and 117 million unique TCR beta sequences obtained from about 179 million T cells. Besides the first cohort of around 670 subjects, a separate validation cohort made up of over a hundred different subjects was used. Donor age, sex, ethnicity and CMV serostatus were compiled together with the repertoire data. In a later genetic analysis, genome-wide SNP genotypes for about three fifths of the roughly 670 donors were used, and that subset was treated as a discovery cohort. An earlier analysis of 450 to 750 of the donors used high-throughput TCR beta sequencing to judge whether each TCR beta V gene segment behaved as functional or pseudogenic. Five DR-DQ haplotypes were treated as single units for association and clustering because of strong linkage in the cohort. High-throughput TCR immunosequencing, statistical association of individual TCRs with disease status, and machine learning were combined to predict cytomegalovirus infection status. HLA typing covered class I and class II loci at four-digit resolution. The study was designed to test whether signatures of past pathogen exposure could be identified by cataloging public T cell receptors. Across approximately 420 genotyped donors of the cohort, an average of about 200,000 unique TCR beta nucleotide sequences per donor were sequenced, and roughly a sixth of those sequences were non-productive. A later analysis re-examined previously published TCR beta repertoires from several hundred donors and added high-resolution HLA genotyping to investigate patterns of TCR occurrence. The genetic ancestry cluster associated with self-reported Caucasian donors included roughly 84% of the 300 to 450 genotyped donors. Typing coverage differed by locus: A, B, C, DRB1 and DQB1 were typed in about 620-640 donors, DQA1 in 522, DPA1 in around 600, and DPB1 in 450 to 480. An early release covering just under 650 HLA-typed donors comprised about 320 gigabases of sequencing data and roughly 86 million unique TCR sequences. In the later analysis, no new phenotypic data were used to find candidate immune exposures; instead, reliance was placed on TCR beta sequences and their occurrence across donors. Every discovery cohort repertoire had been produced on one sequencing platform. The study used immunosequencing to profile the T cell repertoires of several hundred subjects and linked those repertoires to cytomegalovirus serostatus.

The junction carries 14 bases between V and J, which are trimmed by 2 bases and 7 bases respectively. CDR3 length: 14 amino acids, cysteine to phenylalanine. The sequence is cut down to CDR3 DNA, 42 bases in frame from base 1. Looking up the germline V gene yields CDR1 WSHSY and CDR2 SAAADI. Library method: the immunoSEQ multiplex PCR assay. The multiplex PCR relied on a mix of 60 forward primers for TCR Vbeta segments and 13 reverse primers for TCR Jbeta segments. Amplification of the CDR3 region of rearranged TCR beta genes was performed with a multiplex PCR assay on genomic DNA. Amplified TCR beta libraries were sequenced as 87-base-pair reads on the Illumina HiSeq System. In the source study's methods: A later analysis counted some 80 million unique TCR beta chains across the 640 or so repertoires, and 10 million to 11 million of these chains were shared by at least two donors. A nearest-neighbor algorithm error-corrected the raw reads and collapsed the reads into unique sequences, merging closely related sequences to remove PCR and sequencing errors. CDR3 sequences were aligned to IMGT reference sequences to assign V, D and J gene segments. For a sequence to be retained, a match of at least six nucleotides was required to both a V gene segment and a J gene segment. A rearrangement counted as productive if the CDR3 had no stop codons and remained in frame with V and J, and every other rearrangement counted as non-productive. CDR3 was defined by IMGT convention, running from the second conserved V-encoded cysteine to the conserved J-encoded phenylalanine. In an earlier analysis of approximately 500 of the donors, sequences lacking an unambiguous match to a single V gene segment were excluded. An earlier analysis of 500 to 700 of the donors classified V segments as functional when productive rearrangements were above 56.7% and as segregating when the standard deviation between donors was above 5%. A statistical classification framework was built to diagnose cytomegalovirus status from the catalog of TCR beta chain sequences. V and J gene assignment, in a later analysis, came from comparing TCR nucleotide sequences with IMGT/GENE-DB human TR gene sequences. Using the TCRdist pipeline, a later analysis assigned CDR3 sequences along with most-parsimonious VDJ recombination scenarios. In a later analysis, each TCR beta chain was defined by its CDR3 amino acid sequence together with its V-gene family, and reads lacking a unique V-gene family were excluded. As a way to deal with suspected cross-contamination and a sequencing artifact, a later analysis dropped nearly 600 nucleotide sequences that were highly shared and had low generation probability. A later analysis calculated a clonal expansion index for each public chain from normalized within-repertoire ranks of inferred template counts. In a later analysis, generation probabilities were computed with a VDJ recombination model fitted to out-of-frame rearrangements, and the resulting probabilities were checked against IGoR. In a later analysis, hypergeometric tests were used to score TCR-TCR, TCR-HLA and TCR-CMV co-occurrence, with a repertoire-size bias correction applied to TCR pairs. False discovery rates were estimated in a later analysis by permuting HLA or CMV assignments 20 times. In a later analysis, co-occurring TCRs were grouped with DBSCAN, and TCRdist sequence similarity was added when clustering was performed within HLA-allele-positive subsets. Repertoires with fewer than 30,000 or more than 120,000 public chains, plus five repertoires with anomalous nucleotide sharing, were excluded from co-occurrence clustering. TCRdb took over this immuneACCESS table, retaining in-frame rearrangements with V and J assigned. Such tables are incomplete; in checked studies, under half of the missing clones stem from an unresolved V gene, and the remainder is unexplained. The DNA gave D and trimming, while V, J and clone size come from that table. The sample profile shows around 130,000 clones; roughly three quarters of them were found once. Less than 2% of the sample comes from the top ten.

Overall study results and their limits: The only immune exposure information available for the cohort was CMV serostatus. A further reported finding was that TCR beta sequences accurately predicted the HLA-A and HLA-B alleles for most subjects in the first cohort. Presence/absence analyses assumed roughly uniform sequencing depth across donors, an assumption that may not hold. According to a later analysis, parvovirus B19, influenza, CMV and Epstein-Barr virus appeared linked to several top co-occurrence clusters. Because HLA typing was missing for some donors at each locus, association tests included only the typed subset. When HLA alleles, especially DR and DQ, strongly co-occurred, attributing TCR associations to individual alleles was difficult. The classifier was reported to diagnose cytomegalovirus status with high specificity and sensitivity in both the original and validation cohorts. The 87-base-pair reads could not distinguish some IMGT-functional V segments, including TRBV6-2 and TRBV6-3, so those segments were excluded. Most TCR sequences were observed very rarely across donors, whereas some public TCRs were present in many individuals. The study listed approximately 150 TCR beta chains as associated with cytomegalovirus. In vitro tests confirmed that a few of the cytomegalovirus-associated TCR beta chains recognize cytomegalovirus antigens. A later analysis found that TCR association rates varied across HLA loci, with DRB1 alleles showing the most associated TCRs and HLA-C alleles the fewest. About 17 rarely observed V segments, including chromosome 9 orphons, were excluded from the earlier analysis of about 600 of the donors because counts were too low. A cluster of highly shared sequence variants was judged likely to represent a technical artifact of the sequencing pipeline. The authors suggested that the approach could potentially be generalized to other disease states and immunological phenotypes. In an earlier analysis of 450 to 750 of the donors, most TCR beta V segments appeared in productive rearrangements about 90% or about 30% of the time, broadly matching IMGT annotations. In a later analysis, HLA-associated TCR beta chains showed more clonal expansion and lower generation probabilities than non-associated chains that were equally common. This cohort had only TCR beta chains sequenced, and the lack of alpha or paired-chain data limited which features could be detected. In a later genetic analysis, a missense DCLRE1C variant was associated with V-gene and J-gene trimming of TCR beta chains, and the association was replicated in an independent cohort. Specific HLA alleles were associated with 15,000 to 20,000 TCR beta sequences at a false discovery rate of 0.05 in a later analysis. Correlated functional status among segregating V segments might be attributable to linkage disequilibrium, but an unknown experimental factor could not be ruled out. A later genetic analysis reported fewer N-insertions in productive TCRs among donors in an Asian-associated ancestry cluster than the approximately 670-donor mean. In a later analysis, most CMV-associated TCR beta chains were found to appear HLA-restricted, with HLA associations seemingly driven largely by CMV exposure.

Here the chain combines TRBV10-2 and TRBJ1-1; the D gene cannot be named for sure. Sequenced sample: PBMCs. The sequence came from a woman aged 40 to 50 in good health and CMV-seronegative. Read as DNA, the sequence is TGCGCCAGCAGTGAGCACGGCCCGGAGGTTGAAGCTTTCTTT. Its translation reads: CASSEHGPEVEAFF.